Presented here are 16 T cell receptor beta chains from one specimen sequenced in a study of blood T cell repertoires in COVID-19. The assay was immunoSEQ multiplex PCR, and TCRdb's table has in-frame clones only and misses some. Among about 160,000 clones listed, 81% were seen once. The material sequenced was PBMCs or T cells enriched from blood (not recorded which). These TCRs come from a woman aged 40 to 55 with acute COVID-19.

The rearrangement uses TRBV30 and TRBJ1-1; tentatively, D is TRBD1 (5 bases). CDR3 length equals 13 residues. Germline values: CDR1 GTSNPN, CDR2 SVGIG (reference sequence). V dropped 2 bases and J dropped 4 bases, with 11 bases sitting between them. The CDR3 here is CAWSIQGGTEAFF. In DNA, the CDR3 is TGTGCCTGGAGTATCCAGGGAGGCACTGAAGCTTTCTTT.

This clone is a singleton in its sample. The chain combines TRBV3-1 (or the pseudogene TRBV3-2) with TRBJ1-2; 8 bases are shared with TRBD1. V lost 5 bases to trimming and J lost 4 bases; unmatched junction nucleotides: 6. The CDR3 has 14 amino acids. The germline V gene encodes CDR1 LGHDT and CDR2 YNNKEL (reference sequence). The DNA for the CDR3 is TGTGCCAGCAGCGATGGACAGGGAGGCTATGGCTACACCTTC. This translates into CASSDGQGGYGYTF.

This clone is a singleton in its sample. The J gene is TRBJ2-1, the V gene TRBV3-1 (or the pseudogene TRBV3-2); 11 positions agree with TRBD2. The germline V gene encodes CDR1 LGHDT and CDR2 YNNKEL (reference sequence). After removal of 0 bases from V and 8 bases from J, the junction contained 9 bases not matched to a gene. This CDR3 contains 17 residues. CDR3 coding DNA: TGTGCCAGCAGCCAAGACATTAGCGGGAGGGGGGTCGATGAGCAGTTCTTC. Its translation is CASSQDISGRGVDEQFF.

V is TRBV27 and J is TRBJ2-3; no firm D call. Trimming pared 8 bases from V and 3 bases from J, leaving 15 bases between. This CDR3 region has 14 residues. CDR1 is MNHEY, CDR2 SMNVEV, per germline (reference sequence). In nucleotides, the CDR3 is TGTGCCAGCGGTGTCCAGTCTTTAACAGATACGCAGTATTTT. It codes for CASGVQSLTDTQYF.

The genes are TRBV12-3 or TRBV12-4 and TRBJ1-5; D gene unclear. The CDR3 covers 12 residues. The germline V and J ends were trimmed by 9 bases and 0 bases, with 6 bases remaining between them. The CDR3 loop is CASRYSNQPQHF. The DNA of the CDR3 is TGTGCCAGTAGATATAGCAATCAGCCCCAGCATTTT.

As for this clone: A junction end diverges from the germline sequence, so it may reflect a read error. The chain couples TRBV6-5 to TRBJ1-5, with D possibly being TRBD1 (6 bases). The CDR3 runs 12 residues. CDR1 is MNHEY and CDR2 is SVGAGI in the germline V gene. The DNA of the CDR3 is TGTGCCAGCAGCCAATGGTTGGGGGCCCCTGACTTT. It specifies CASSQWLGAPDF.

The J gene is TRBJ1-2, the V gene TRBV6-2 or TRBV6-3; a possible D gene is TRBD1 (6 bases). V shed 5 bases and J shed 4 bases, with 17 bases lying between them. The CDR3 sequence is 15 residues long. Germline CDR1 reads MNHEY; CDR2 reads SVGEGT. CDR3 bases: TGTGCCAGCAGTCCAGAGAACAGGGTTTCCTATGGCTACACCTTC. This translates into CASSPENRVSYGYTF.

This clone has only a few counts. This chain joins TRBV5-1 and TRBJ1-2, with D possibly being TRBD1 (6 bases). V lost 0 bases, J lost 0 bases, and 6 bases lay in between. CDR3 size: 14 residues. Germline values: CDR1 SGHRS, CDR2 YFSETQ. The CDR3 loop is CASSLEGANYGYTF. In DNA, the CDR3 is TGCGCCAGCAGCTTGGAGGGGGCTAACTATGGCTACACCTTC.

This clone showed up just a few times. The chain joins TRBV7-8 to TRBJ2-1, with 10 positions matching TRBD2. The CDR3 loop spans 16 amino acids. V lost 0 bases and J lost 9; bases outside the gene matches: 8. The germline V gene has CDR1 SGHVS and CDR2 FQNEAQ. The CDR3 DNA is TGTGCCAGCAGCTTAGCTGGACTAGCGGAGGGAATTGAGCAGTTCTTC. It yields the protein CASSLAGLAEGIEQFF. Full variable domain (outside the CDR3, taken from reference TRBV7-8 and TRBJ2-1): GAGVSQSPRYKVAKRGQDVALRCDPISGHVSLFWYQQALGQGPEFLTYFQNEAQLDKSGLPSDRFFAERPEGSVSTLKIQRTQQEDSAVYLCASSLAGLAEGIEQFFGPGTRLTVL.

The V gene is TRBV25-1, the J gene TRBJ1-6; D unresolved. The CDR3 extends over 14 amino acids. Germline CDR1 reads MGHDK; CDR2 reads SYGVNS. With 3 bases removed from V and 0 bases from J, the gap between germline ends came to 3 bases. CDR3 sequence reads: CASSDSSYNSPLHF. The CDR3 bases are TGTGCCAGCAGTGACAGCTCCTATAATTCACCCCTCCACTTT.

The chain carries TRBV5-4 and TRBJ2-5; D not certain. From germline, CDR1 is SGHNT and CDR2 YYREEE (reference sequence). The V end lost 4 bases, the J end lost 5 bases, and 18 bases lay between the germline ends. The CDR3 runs to 15 residues. The CDR3 region has the DNA TGTGCCAGCAGCCCGGAGCATGGATTTGGGGAGACCCAGTACTTC. It codes for CASSPEHGFGETQYF.

V and J are TRBV19 and TRBJ2-5; possibly TRBD2 for D (5 bases). Germline CDR1 LNHDA, CDR2 SQIVND (reference sequence). CDR3 size: 13 residues. Trimming stripped 5 bases from V and 5 bases from J, with 12 bases between. As DNA, the CDR3 is TGTGCCAGTAGTCGCGAGGGCCGGGAGACCCAGTACTTC. It codes for CASSREGRETQYF.

This chain joins TRBV13 and TRBJ2-7, with 7 positions matching TRBD2. The CDR3 covers 14 residues. With 6 bases clipped from V and 2 bases from J, the junction kept 7 bases outside the gene matches. Per germline, CDR1 PRHDT and CDR2 FYEKMQ (reference sequence). The CDR3 spells CASSLTSETYEQYV. CDR3 coding DNA: TGTGCCAGCAGTCTCACTAGCGAGACCTACGAGCAGTACGTC.

In this sample, this clone turned up once. V usage is TRBV7-6 and J usage is TRBJ2-1; the D is unclear. This CDR3 region has 14 residues. In germline, CDR1 is SGHVS, CDR2 FNYEAQ. Trimming cost V 1 base and J 0 bases, with 4 bases left between them. Here the CDR3 reads CASSLVGSYNEQFF. DNA for the CDR3: TGTGCCAGCAGCTTAGTCGGCTCCTACAATGAGCAGTTCTTC.

The chain is built from TRBV5-4 and TRBJ2-1; weak D call: TRBD2 (6 bases). Germline lookup yields CDR1 SGHNT and CDR2 YYREEE (reference sequence). Trimming removed 6 bases from V and 3 bases from J, with 16 bases in between. The CDR3 covers 15 residues. The CDR3 reads CASTLIADRYNEQFF. CDR3 nucleotides: TGTGCCAGCACCCTAATAGCGGACCGCTACAATGAGCAGTTCTTC.

The rearrangement joins TRBV2 to TRBJ1-2, with no clear D. V gave up 4 bases and J gave up 4 bases, with 7 bases separating them. Germline lookup yields CDR1 SNHLY and CDR2 FYNNEI. The CDR3 sequence is 12 residues long. CDR3 region: CASSAQAYGYTF. Here the CDR3 DNA reads TGTGCCAGCAGTGCGCAAGCCTATGGCTACACCTTC.